This T cell receptor beta chain was retrieved from a study of T cell responses to AZD1222 COVID-19 vaccine. The CDR3 is made up of 14 amino acids. Germline CDR1 SGHRS, CDR2 YFSETQ. V was pared by 6 bases and J by 3 bases, with 3 bases of the junction left unmatched. The method was immunoSEQ multiplex PCR; TCRdb's version includes in-frame clones alone and lacks a portion of them. This sample yields about 220,000 clones, of which roughly 91% are seen a single time; 1% belongs to the top ten. This receptor was obtained from an adult in good health. The chain has TRBV5-1 and TRBJ2-1; 10 positions agree with TRBD1. The specimen comprised peripheral blood, sampled on day 0 of MenACWY control vaccination. CDR3 bases: TGCGCCAGCACCTGGACAGGGGGCTACAATGAGCAGTTCTTC. Translated: CASTWTGGYNEQFF.